The next 18 T cell receptor beta chains were all read from a single sample in a study of shared clonotypes between healthy human individuals. Clones were sequenced by immunoSEQ multiplex PCR, and TCRdb holds only the in-frame ones, with some missing. Among about 1 million clones listed, more than 60% were seen once. Input material: memory CD4+ T cells sorted from blood. Regarding subset: CD45RA-negative fraction. The receptor source for this set is a man aged 18 to 30 in good health.

The rearrangement uses TRBV6-1 and TRBJ1-4; D uncertain. Germline V gene sequence: CDR1 MNHNS, CDR2 SASEGT. V lost 4 bases, J lost 4 bases, and 10 bases lay in between. This CDR3 has 14 amino acids. CDR3 sequence (DNA): TGTGCCAGCAGTGTTTCTGGAGGTAATGAAAAACTGTTTTTT. This codes for CASSVSGGNEKLFF.

V gene TRBV28 combines with J gene TRBJ1-2; D not resolved. In germline, CDR1 is MDHEN, CDR2 SYDVKM. CDR3 length equals 12 residues. The V end lost 5 bases, the J end lost 5 bases, and 9 bases lay between the germline ends. CDR3 sequence: CASSGQFYGYTF. CDR3 bases: TGTGCCAGCAGTGGCCAGTTTTATGGCTACACCTTC.

The V call is TRBV11-2, the J call TRBJ1-2, with D tentatively TRBD1 (5 bases). CDR1 is SGHAT, CDR2 FQNNGV, per germline. The CDR3 contains 13 residues. With 5 bases removed from V and 8 bases from J, the gap between germline ends came to 15 bases. The CDR3 coding sequence is TGTGCCAGCAGCATCGCAGGGCGATGGGGCTACACCTTC. Translating it yields CASSIAGRWGYTF. The entire variable domain, with the rest obtained from reference TRBV11-2 and TRBJ1-2, is as follows: EAGVAQSPRYKIIEKRQSVAFWCNPISGHATLYWYQQILGQGPKLLIQFQNNGVVDDSQLPKDRFSAERLKGVDSTLKIQPAKLEDSAVYLCASSIAGRWGYTFGSGTRLTVV.

The chain is built from TRBV29-1 and TRBJ2-1; 8 positions agree with TRBD2. The V segment lost 7 bases and the J segment 4 bases; nucleotides outside the gene matches: 15. There are 16 residues in the CDR3. Germline loops: CDR1 SQVTM, CDR2 ANQGSEA. The DNA of the CDR3 is TGCAGCGCCCCAAAACCTGAGCGGGGGATTTACAATGAGCAGTTCTTC. It codes for CSAPKPERGIYNEQFF.

The chain uses TRBV29-1 and TRBJ2-2, with D maybe TRBD1 (5 bases). The CDR3 covers 13 residues. Looked up from germline, CDR1 is SQVTM and CDR2 is ANQGSEA. The V end lost 1 base, the J end lost 5 bases, and 8 bases lay between the germline ends. CDR3 in amino acids: CSVEAGFTGELFF. DNA of the CDR3: TGCAGCGTTGAAGCAGGGTTTACCGGGGAGCTGTTTTTT.

The V and J genes are TRBV10-2 and TRBJ1-5; D gene unclear. Germline V gene data show CDR1 as WSHSY and CDR2 as SAAADI. Deletions cut 6 bases from V and 2 bases from J, with 14 bases between. The CDR3 spans 15 residues. Here the CDR3 DNA reads TGCGCCAGCAGCCCGTCCTCCCAGGGCAATCAGCCCCAGCATTTT. Translating it yields CASSPSSQGNQPQHF.

The chain couples TRBV19 to TRBJ2-3, with D perhaps TRBD1 (5 bases). From germline, CDR1 is LNHDA and CDR2 SQIVND (reference sequence). Trimming took 3 bases from V and 2 from J, leaving 9 bases between them. CDR3 length: 14 residues. The CDR3 reads CASSMAGNTDTQYF. DNA of the CDR3: TGTGCCAGTAGTATGGCAGGGAACACAGATACGCAGTATTTT.

The chain recombines TRBV5-1 with TRBJ2-5; 12 bases align to TRBD1. V shed 7 bases and J 4 bases; nucleotides not matched to a gene: 2. The CDR3 totals 13 residues. Germline V gene sequence: CDR1 SGHRS, CDR2 YFSETQ. The CDR3 here is CASGTGGGETQYF. The CDR3 DNA reads as TGCGCCAGCGGGACAGGGGGCGGAGAGACCCAGTACTTC.

The chain is built from TRBV6-1 and TRBJ2-7; 14 bases agree with TRBD2. This CDR3 has 18 amino acids. V lost 4 bases and J lost 5; bases outside the gene matches: 13. Looked up from germline, CDR1 is MNHNS and CDR2 is SASEGT. Here the CDR3 DNA reads TGTGCCAGCAGTGGCCAAAAAACCGGGACTAGCGGGAGAAACGAGCAGTACTTC. Translating gives CASSGQKTGTSGRNEQYF.

This clone came up a few times. The chain recombines TRBV4-1 with TRBJ1-1; 7 positions agree with TRBD1. The CDR3 is 16 amino acids. The germline gives CDR1 MGHRA, CDR2 YSYEKL. Losses at the gene ends were 0 bases for V and 1 base for J; bases not matched to a gene: 5. The CDR3 protein is CASSQDRGPGNTEAFF. The CDR3 nucleotides are TGCGCCAGCAGCCAAGATAGGGGGCCGGGGAACACTGAAGCTTTCTTT.

This clone was found a few times. In DNA form, the CDR3 reads TGCGCCAGCAGCTTGTTTACAGCGGCCGCTTGGGAGCAGTACTTC. Translation gives CASSLFTAAAWEQYF. The V gene is TRBV5-1, the J gene TRBJ2-7, with D maybe TRBD2 (5 bases). Germline loops: CDR1 SGHRS, CDR2 YFSETQ. V gave up 1 base and J gave up 7 bases, with 18 bases separating them. This CDR3 is 15 amino acids long.

The chain uses TRBV10-1 and TRBJ2-1; 8 bases match TRBD2. Per the germline V gene, CDR1 is WNHNN and CDR2 is SYGVQD (reference sequence). This CDR3 is built from 17 residues. Germline trimming cut 0 bases from V and 6 bases from J; bases unmatched to any gene: 10. CDR3 sequence reads: CASSESIAGGRGNEQFF. The CDR3 coding sequence is TGCGCCAGCAGTGAGTCAATCGCGGGAGGCCGCGGCAATGAGCAGTTCTTC.

The CDR3 region has the DNA TGTGCCAGCTCACCACCAAATCAATTCACAGGGAGCCCAGATACGCAGTATTTT. Its protein is CASSPPNQFTGSPDTQYF. The chain joins TRBV18 to TRBJ2-3, with a tentative D call TRBD1 (6 bases). The CDR3 totals 18 residues. The germline V gene encodes CDR1 KGHSH and CDR2 LQKENI. Trimming pared 0 bases from V and 4 bases from J, leaving 20 bases between.

In DNA, the CDR3 is TGTGCCAGCAGCCCGGGACTAGCGGGGGGTTTGGAGACCCAGTACTTC. Amino acid sequence: CASSPGLAGGLETQYF. V is TRBV11-3 and J is TRBJ2-5; 15 bases match TRBD2. This CDR3 has 16 residues. Germline assignment: CDR1 SGHNT and CDR2 YENEEA. Unmatched junction bases numbered 6, after V lost 5 bases and J lost 5 bases.

The V and J genes are TRBV18 and TRBJ2-3; D is unclear. The CDR3 covers 15 residues. Germline V CDR1 and CDR2: KGHSH, LQKENI. V was clipped by 3 bases and J by 1 base, with 11 bases between them. CDR3 residues: CASSPPPSGTDTQYF. For the CDR3, the DNA is TGTGCCAGCTCACCTCCTCCGAGTGGCACAGATACGCAGTATTTT.

This sequence joins TRBV10-3 and TRBJ1-2; D remains unclear. Trimming cost V 5 bases and J 4 bases, with 5 bases left between them. The CDR3 totals 11 residues. CDR1 ENHRY and CDR2 SYGVKD come from the germline V gene. DNA of the CDR3: TGTGCCATCAGTTCGACCTATGGCTACACCTTC. Amino acid sequence: CAISSTYGYTF.

The rearrangement links TRBV9 to TRBJ1-2; 9 bases are shared with TRBD1. V lost 3 bases and J lost 3; bases outside the gene matches: 9. The CDR3 length is 16 residues. Germline V lookup: CDR1 SGDLS, CDR2 YYNGEE. The CDR3 sequence: CASSANTGGLDYGYTF. As DNA, the CDR3 is TGTGCCAGCAGCGCTAATACAGGGGGCCTTGACTATGGCTACACCTTC.

Points on this clone: Other DNA sequences in this specimen translate into the identical CDR3. The gene calls are TRBV18 and TRBJ2-7, with D tentatively TRBD1 (6 bases). The V end lost 0 bases, the J end lost 2 bases, and 8 bases lay between the germline ends. Germline CDR1 and CDR2: KGHSH and LQKENI. The CDR3 covers 14 residues. CDR3 sequence (DNA): TGTGCCAGCTCACCACCTGCAGGGGCCTACGAGCAGTACTTC. Its translation: CASSPPAGAYEQYF. The variable domain in full, completed from reference TRBV18 and TRBJ2-7, reads NAGVMQNPRHLVRRRGQEARLRCSPMKGHSHVYWYRQLPEEGLKFMVYLQKENIIDESGMPKERFSAEFPKEGPSILRIQQVVRGDSAAYFCASSPPAGAYEQYFGPGTRLTVT.